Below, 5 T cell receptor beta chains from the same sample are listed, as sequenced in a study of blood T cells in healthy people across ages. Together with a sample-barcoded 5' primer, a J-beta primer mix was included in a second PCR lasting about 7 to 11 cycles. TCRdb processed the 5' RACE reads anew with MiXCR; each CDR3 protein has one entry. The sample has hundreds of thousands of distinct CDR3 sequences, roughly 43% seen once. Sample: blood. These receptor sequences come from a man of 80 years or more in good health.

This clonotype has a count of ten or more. The CDR3 sequence is CSAPGQGLFSKNIQYF. CDR3 DNA sequence: TGCAGTGCGCCGGGACAGGGGTTATTTTCCAAAAACATTCAGTACTTC. The chain couples TRBV20-1 to TRBJ2-4; 10 bases are shared with TRBD1. Per the germline V gene, CDR1 is DFQATT and CDR2 is SNEGSKA (reference sequence). The CDR3 spans 16 residues. Trimming at V came to 6 bases and at J to 2 bases, leaving 10 bases not matched to a gene.

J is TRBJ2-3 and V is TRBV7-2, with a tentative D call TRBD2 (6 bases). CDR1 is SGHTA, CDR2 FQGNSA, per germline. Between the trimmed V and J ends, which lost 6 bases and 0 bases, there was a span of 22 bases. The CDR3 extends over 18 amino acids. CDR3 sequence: CASRHRKGAGLSTDTQYF. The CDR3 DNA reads TGTGCCAGCAGACATAGAAAAGGTGCGGGACTTAGCACAGATACGCAGTATTTT.

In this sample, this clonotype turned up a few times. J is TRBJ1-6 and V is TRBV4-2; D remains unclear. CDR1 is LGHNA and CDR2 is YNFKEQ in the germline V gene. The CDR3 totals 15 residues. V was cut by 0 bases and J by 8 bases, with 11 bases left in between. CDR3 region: CASSQDRNSYSPLHF. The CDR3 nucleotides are TGTGCCAGCAGCCAAGACAGGAACTCTTATTCACCCCTCCACTTT.

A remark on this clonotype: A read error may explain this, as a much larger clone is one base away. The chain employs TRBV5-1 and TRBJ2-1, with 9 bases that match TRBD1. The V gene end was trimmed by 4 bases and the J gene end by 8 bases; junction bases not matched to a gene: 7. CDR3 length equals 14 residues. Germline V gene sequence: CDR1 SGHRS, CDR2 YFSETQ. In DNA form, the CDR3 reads TGCGCCAGCAGCGTGGGACAGGGTATGGATGAGCAGTTCTTC. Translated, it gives CASSVGQGMDEQFF.

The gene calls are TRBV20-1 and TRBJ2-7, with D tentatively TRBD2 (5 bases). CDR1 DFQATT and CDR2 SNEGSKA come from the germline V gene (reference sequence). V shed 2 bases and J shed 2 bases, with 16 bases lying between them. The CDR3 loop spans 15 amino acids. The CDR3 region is CSARIMGPGTYEQYF. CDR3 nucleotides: TGCAGTGCTAGAATTATGGGCCCCGGGACCTACGAGCAGTACTTC.